The 13 T cell receptor beta chains below were found in one sample sequenced in a study of blood T cells in healthy people across ages. A sample-barcoded 5' primer and a J-beta primer mix were used in a second PCR of roughly 6 to 11 cycles. TCRdb redid the calling of the 5' RACE reads with MiXCR, one entry per CDR3 protein. Among 890,000 or so distinct CDR3 sequences, approximately 59% were seen once, and the ten largest hold roughly 26%. The specimen sequenced was blood. These receptors were obtained from a man under 40 in good health.

The V and J genes are TRBV29-1 and TRBJ2-7, with D possibly being TRBD2 (7 bases). V lost 4 bases, J lost 3 bases, and 13 bases lay in between. CDR1 and CDR2 (germline): SQVTM, ANQGSEA. The CDR3 is 13 amino acids. The CDR3 region has the DNA TGCAGCGTTGCGGTAGGGGGGGACTACGAGCAGTACTTC. Amino acid sequence: CSVAVGGDYEQYF.

The chain combines TRBV2 with TRBJ1-5, with D hard to call. The CDR3 runs 13 residues. Per the germline V gene, CDR1 is SNHLY and CDR2 is FYNNEI. The ends were cut back, 6 bases at V and 4 bases at J, with 10 bases in the middle. CDR3 protein: CASRLGRNQPQHF. The CDR3 region has the DNA TGTGCCAGCAGACTAGGACGGAATCAGCCCCAGCATTTT.

This clonotype was observed a few times. The V gene is TRBV2, the J gene TRBJ1-6; maybe TRBD1 (6 bases). CDR3 length equals 13 residues. V was shortened by 6 bases and J by 16 bases, with 19 bases between the two germline ends. CDR1 and CDR2 (germline): SNHLY, FYNNEI. The CDR3: CASSGQPEDPLHF. The CDR3 DNA is TGTGCCAGCAGCGGACAGCCAGAAGACCCACTCCACTTT.

The V and J genes are TRBV5-5 and TRBJ1-5, with 11 bases lining up with TRBD1. The CDR3 consists of 19 residues. V lost 0 bases, J lost 1 base, and 9 bases stayed unmatched. The V gene's germline CDR1 is SGHKS and CDR2 YYEKEE (reference sequence). CDR3 nucleotides: TGTGCCAGCAGCTTGGGGCCCGGACAGGGGGCGTACAGCAATCAGCCCCAGCATTTT. It translates to CASSLGPGQGAYSNQPQHF.

This clonotype appeared a few times. The rearrangement joins TRBV24-1 to TRBJ2-1; 7 bases align to TRBD2. The V gene end was trimmed by 6 bases and the J gene end by 8 bases; junction bases not matched to a gene: 9. The CDR3 loop spans 14 amino acids. Looked up from germline, CDR1 is KGHDR and CDR2 is SFDVKD. CDR3 sequence reads: CATSRTRGVDEQFF. DNA for the CDR3: TGTGCCACCAGTCGGACTAGGGGAGTCGATGAGCAGTTCTTC.

The V gene is TRBV2, the J gene TRBJ2-1; D not resolved. Germline V gene sequence: CDR1 SNHLY, CDR2 FYNNEI. The CDR3 runs 15 residues. V lost 3 bases to trimming and J lost 9 bases, with 18 bases between them. CDR3 bases: TGTGCCAGCAGTGAGCTCTCCAGGTTGGGTAGTGAGCAGTTCTTC. This gives the protein CASSELSRLGSEQFF.

V usage is TRBV7-3 and J usage is TRBJ2-3; D is uncertain. Trimming took 5 bases from V and 1 from J, leaving 10 bases between them. The CDR3 loop spans 14 amino acids. The germline V gene has CDR1 SGHTA and CDR2 FQGTGA. The chain's CDR3 is CASSRRTGTDTQYF. The CDR3 nucleotides are TGTGCCAGCAGCCGAAGAACGGGCACAGATACGCAGTATTTT.

The genes are TRBV30 and TRBJ2-7; no definite D call. There are 11 residues in the CDR3. Germline loops: CDR1 GTSNPN, CDR2 SVGIG (reference sequence). The V gene lost 1 base and the J gene lost 2 bases, with 3 bases spanning the gap. In nucleotides, the CDR3 is TGTGCCTGGAGTGAGGCCTACGAGCAGTACTTC. Amino acid sequence: CAWSEAYEQYF.

This rearrangement joins TRBV5-5 to TRBJ2-7; 8 bases fit TRBD2. Germline V gene lookup returns CDR1 SGHKS and CDR2 YYEKEE (reference sequence). J was trimmed by 0 bases and V by 5 bases; bases with no gene match: 7. The CDR3 contains 15 residues. The CDR3 DNA reads as TGTGCCAGCAGATACGGAGCGGGGGTCTCCTACGAGCAGTACTTC. Protein: CASRYGAGVSYEQYF.

This clonotype showed up just a few times. The V call is TRBV5-1, the J call TRBJ2-1; D is possibly TRBD2 (5 bases). Germline values: CDR1 SGHRS, CDR2 YFSETQ. The CDR3 totals 15 residues. Trimming shortened V by 1 base and J by 0 bases, and 8 bases separated the two germline ends. The CDR3: CASSLFGDSYNEQFF. The DNA for the CDR3 is TGCGCCAGCAGCTTGTTCGGGGACTCCTACAATGAGCAGTTCTTC.

V and J are TRBV5-1 and TRBJ2-2, with 9 bases lining up with TRBD2. The CDR3 extends over 18 amino acids. Germline V gene data show CDR1 as SGHRS and CDR2 as YFSETQ. V lost 2 bases and J lost 5; bases outside the gene matches: 13. The CDR3 nucleotides read TGCGCCAGCAGCTTAACGACTAGCGGCCCCCCGGGGACCGGGGAGCTGTTTTTT. Translation gives CASSLTTSGPPGTGELFF.

This clonotype showed up just a few times. The DNA of the CDR3 is TGTGCCAGCTCAGCCCGGGACAGGGAAACTTACGAGCAGTACTTC. As protein: CASSARDRETYEQYF. This rearrangement joins TRBV18 to TRBJ2-7, with 9 positions matching TRBD1. After removal of 5 bases from V and 4 bases from J, the junction contained 9 bases not matched to a gene. Germline CDR1 and CDR2: KGHSH and LQKENI. The CDR3 covers 15 residues. Full variable domain (remainder filled in from reference TRBV18 and TRBJ2-7): NAGVMQNPRHLVRRRGQEARLRCSPMKGHSHVYWYRQLPEEGLKFMVYLQKENIIDESGMPKERFSAEFPKEGPSILRIQQVVRGDSAAYFCASSARDRETYEQYFGPGTRLTVT.

V usage is TRBV27 and J usage is TRBJ1-5; D gene unclear. Trimming cost V 5 bases and J 4 bases, with 9 bases left between them. This CDR3 spans 13 amino acids. Germline CDR1 reads MNHEY; CDR2 reads SMNVEV (reference sequence). In nucleotides, the CDR3 is TGTGCCAGCAGTGCATGGGTAAATCAGCCCCAGCATTTT. The encoded protein is CASSAWVNQPQHF.